The 19 T cell receptor beta chains in this list originate from one sample, sequenced in a study of graft-versus-host responses after intestinal transplantation. Produced via immunoSEQ multiplex PCR; TCRdb's table is partial and in-frame only. The sample shows roughly 25,000 clones, approximately 93% of them seen only once. The sample was PBMCs, taken 18 days after transplant. The receptors were sampled from a human patient who received an intestinal transplant, so some T cells may come from the graft donor.

The V and J genes are TRBV30 and TRBJ1-1, with TRBD1 matching 7 bases. CDR1 is GTSNPN, CDR2 SVGIG, per germline (reference sequence). The CDR3 consists of 16 residues. With V trimmed by 8 bases and J by 0 bases, 15 bases remained unmatched. CDR3 bases: TGTGCCCCGCTCTCGCCGGGACAGAACATGAACACTGAAGCTTTCTTT. As protein: CAPLSPGQNMNTEAFF.

J is TRBJ1-5 and V is TRBV10-3, with a weak D call TRBD1 (6 bases). In germline, CDR1 is ENHRY, CDR2 SYGVKD. Deletions cut 8 bases from V and 0 bases from J, with 11 bases between. CDR3 length equals 14 residues. In DNA, the CDR3 is TGTGCCATCTCGGACAGTGATAGCAATCAGCCCCAGCATTTT. The encoded protein is CAISDSDSNQPQHF.

J is TRBJ2-7 and V is TRBV5-1; the D gene could be TRBD1 or TRBD2 (5 bases each). The CDR3 has 15 residues. V was clipped by 4 bases and J by 5 bases, with 19 bases between them. CDR1 and CDR2 (germline): SGHRS, YFSETQ. The CDR3, as DNA: TGCGCCAGCAGCCCGGGGTTTGGGGGTATGGACGAGCAGTACTTC. Its translation is CASSPGFGGMDEQYF.

The V call is TRBV7-9, the J call TRBJ1-1, with D perhaps matching TRBD1 (5 bases). V shed 1 base and J shed 1 base, with 7 bases lying between them. The CDR3 length is 14 residues. The germline CDR1 and CDR2 sequences are SEHNR and FQNEAQ (reference sequence). This chain's CDR3 is CASSLGGANTEAFF. Here the CDR3 DNA reads TGTGCCAGCAGCTTAGGGGGCGCGAACACTGAAGCTTTCTTT.

This chain joins TRBV7-9 and TRBJ1-1; D may be TRBD1 (5 bases). Trimming pared 5 bases from V and 0 bases from J, leaving 13 bases between. Germline assignment: CDR1 SEHNR and CDR2 FQNEAQ (reference sequence). The CDR3 has 15 residues. The CDR3 bases are TGTGCCAGCAGCCCCGTCGGGGGATTGAACACTGAAGCTTTCTTT. Residues: CASSPVGGLNTEAFF.

The V call is TRBV11-3, the J call TRBJ2-1, with D possibly matching TRBD2 (7 bases). CDR1 is SGHNT, CDR2 YENEEA, per germline. Trimming removed 3 bases at V and 4 bases at J, with 13 bases between. The length of the CDR3 is 15 residues. The DNA for the CDR3 is TGTGCCAGCAGCTTCTTGGGGGGGCCTTACAATGAGCAGTTCTTC. Its translation is CASSFLGGPYNEQFF.

The sample holds one count of this clone. The chain is built from TRBV27 and TRBJ2-1; D is ambiguous. Trimming pared 5 bases from V and 3 bases from J, leaving 5 bases between. The length of the CDR3 is 12 residues. Per the germline V gene, CDR1 is MNHEY and CDR2 is SMNVEV (reference sequence). CDR3 amino acids: CASSDFYNEQFF. CDR3 DNA sequence: TGTGCCAGCAGTGACTTCTACAATGAGCAGTTCTTC.

The V call is TRBV10-3, the J call TRBJ2-3, with TRBD2 matching over 7 bases. In germline, CDR1 is ENHRY, CDR2 SYGVKD. V lost 3 bases to trimming and J lost 2 bases; unmatched junction nucleotides: 5. There are 15 residues in the CDR3. This CDR3 is CAISERGDYTDTQYF. In DNA, the CDR3 is TGTGCCATCAGTGAACGAGGGGACTACACAGATACGCAGTATTTT.

This rearrangement joins TRBV7-8 to TRBJ2-5, with no clear D. The CDR3 totals 13 residues. Trimming took 2 bases from V and 4 from J, leaving 8 bases between them. Looked up from germline, CDR1 is SGHVS and CDR2 is FQNEAQ. The CDR3 here is CASSLWDSETQYF. The CDR3 DNA reads TGTGCCAGCAGCTTATGGGATTCAGAGACCCAGTACTTC.

V is TRBV25-1 and J is TRBJ2-6; tentatively, D is TRBD2 (6 bases). Germline values: CDR1 MGHDK, CDR2 SYGVNS. The CDR3 runs 14 residues. V lost 4 bases, J lost 6 bases, and 10 bases lay in between. The CDR3 nucleotides are TGTGCCAGCAGTGCCCGCGGGGAGGCCAACGTCCTGACTTTC. It translates to CASSARGEANVLTF. Looking up the rest from reference TRBV25-1 and TRBJ2-6 gives the full variable domain: EADIYQTPRYLVIGTGKKITLECSQTMGHDKMYWYQQDPGMELHLIHYSYGVNSTEKGDLSSESTVSRIRTEHFPLTLESARPSHTSQYLCASSARGEANVLTFGAGSRLTVL.

This rearrangement joins TRBV4-1 to TRBJ2-3; D gene unclear. The CDR3 runs to 15 residues. Germline V lookup: CDR1 MGHRA, CDR2 YSYEKL. V lost 4 bases, J lost 2 bases, and 13 bases lay in between. The chain's CDR3 is CASSPRWQNTDTQYF. The CDR3 DNA is TGCGCCAGCAGCCCACGTTGGCAGAACACAGATACGCAGTATTTT.

V usage is TRBV27 and J usage is TRBJ2-2; D assignment may be TRBD1 or TRBD2 (5 bases each). The CDR3 totals 13 residues. Deletions cut 2 bases from V and 6 bases from J, with 7 bases between. CDR1 and CDR2 from the germline V gene are MNHEY and SMNVEV (reference sequence). CDR3 DNA sequence: TGTGCCAGCAGTTTAGGGGGTCCCGGGGAGCTGTTTTTT. Its protein product is CASSLGGPGELFF.

The rearrangement uses TRBV6-5 and TRBJ2-7; D might be TRBD2 (6 bases). CDR1 MNHEY and CDR2 SVGAGI come from the germline V gene. This CDR3 is 15 amino acids long. Trimming pared 5 bases from V and 5 bases from J, leaving 19 bases between. CDR3 residues: CASSTPGVGVNEQYF. CDR3 in DNA: TGTGCCAGCAGTACGCCGGGGGTGGGGGTGAACGAGCAGTACTTC.

This sequence joins TRBV27 and TRBJ2-1; no definite D call. Germline V CDR1 and CDR2: MNHEY, SMNVEV (reference sequence). The CDR3 spans 13 residues. V lost 3 bases, J lost 7 bases, and 10 bases lay in between. The CDR3 reads CASSFGRVNEQFF. In nucleotides, the CDR3 is TGTGCCAGCAGTTTTGGACGGGTAAATGAGCAGTTCTTC.

The chain joins TRBV11-3 to TRBJ2-4; D is uncertain. The CDR3 totals 15 residues. Germline loops: CDR1 SGHNT, CDR2 YENEEA. Trimming removed 5 bases at V and 0 bases at J, with 11 bases between. The CDR3 DNA is TGTGCCAGCAGCCCGTATGAAGTAGCCAAAAACATTCAGTACTTC. Translated: CASSPYEVAKNIQYF.

The chain joins TRBV19 to TRBJ1-6; the D is unclear. V lost 5 bases and J 5 bases, leaving 7 bases between the germline ends. This CDR3 comprises 13 residues. The germline V gene has CDR1 LNHDA and CDR2 SQIVND (reference sequence). CDR3 sequence: CASSGGDNSPLHF. For the CDR3, the DNA is TGTGCCAGTAGTGGCGGGGATAATTCACCCCTCCACTTT.

The rearrangement uses TRBV11-2 and TRBJ2-1, with 7 bases identical to TRBD2. Looked up from germline, CDR1 is SGHAT and CDR2 is FQNNGV. The CDR3 consists of 12 residues. V lost 5 bases, J lost 7 bases, and 2 bases stayed unmatched. The CDR3 DNA is TGTGCCAGCAGCCCTAGCGGTAATGAGCAGTTCTTC. Translation gives CASSPSGNEQFF.

The chain has TRBV27 and TRBJ2-3, with D perhaps TRBD2 (5 bases). V was pared by 5 bases and J by 1 base, with 16 bases between. CDR3 length: 16 amino acids. Germline V gene lookup returns CDR1 MNHEY and CDR2 SMNVEV (reference sequence). CDR3 residues: CASSPNRDLGTDTQYF. The DNA of the CDR3 is TGTGCCAGCAGTCCTAATCGGGATCTCGGCACAGATACGCAGTATTTT.

The V call is TRBV5-4, the J call TRBJ1-1; 7 nucleotides agree with TRBD1. The germline V gene encodes CDR1 SGHNT and CDR2 YYREEE (reference sequence). The CDR3 covers 14 residues. The junction had 14 bases not matched to a gene; V was cut back by 5 bases and J by 10 bases. In DNA, the CDR3 is TGTGCCAGCAGTAACCTCCAACTGACAGGGCTAGCTTTCTTT. As protein: CASSNLQLTGLAFF.